The 21 T cell receptor beta chains reported below all come from one sample, sequenced in a study of T cell responses to AZD1222 COVID-19 vaccine. Profiling relied on immunoSEQ multiplex PCR, and the TCRdb table lists in-frame clones only, not all of them. The sample has 150,000 to 200,000 clones; 85% to 90% are singletons. The sequences come from peripheral blood, collected on day 0 of AZD1222 vaccination. These TCRs come from an adult in good health.

This clone was counted only a few times. The J gene is TRBJ2-3, the V gene TRBV6-4, with 12 bases matching TRBD2. Germline V gene lookup returns CDR1 MRHNA and CDR2 SNTAGT. This CDR3 has 15 amino acids. With 6 bases clipped from V and 4 bases from J, the junction kept 5 bases outside the gene matches. This CDR3 is CASSPSSGGADTQYF. CDR3 bases: TGTGCCAGCAGCCCATCTAGCGGGGGGGCAGATACGCAGTATTTT.

The gene calls are TRBV9 and TRBJ2-7; 14 bases are a match to TRBD2. CDR3 length equals 17 residues. The ends lost 3 bases at V and 5 bases at J; junction bases unmatched: 10. Germline assignment: CDR1 SGDLS and CDR2 YYNGEE. CDR3 loop: CASSASGTSGGLNEQYF. For the CDR3, the DNA is TGTGCCAGCAGCGCCTCCGGGACTAGCGGGGGTTTAAACGAGCAGTACTTC. The variable domain in full, completed from reference TRBV9 and TRBJ2-7, reads DSGVTQTPKHLITATGQRVTLRCSPRSGDLSVYWYQQSLDQGLQFLIQYYNGEERAKGNILERFSAQQFPDLHSELNLSSLELGDSALYFCASSASGTSGGLNEQYFGPGTRLTVT.

The chain couples TRBV7-9 to TRBJ2-7, with a weak D call TRBD1 (6 bases). CDR1 and CDR2 (germline): SEHNR, FQNEAQ (reference sequence). Trimming removed 8 bases from V and 7 bases from J, with 18 bases in between. The CDR3 length is 13 residues. In nucleotides, the CDR3 is TGTGCCAGCGGATCGCTACAGGGCGGAGAGCAGTACTTC. Translation gives CASGSLQGGEQYF.

The chain is built from TRBV6-2 or TRBV6-3 and TRBJ2-2, with D possibly being TRBD1 (5 bases). Between the trimmed V and J ends, which lost 2 bases and 3 bases, there was a span of 7 bases. Germline V gene lookup returns CDR1 MNHEY and CDR2 SVGEGT. This CDR3 has 14 amino acids. CDR3 in DNA: TGTGCCAGCAGTTACCGCAGGGACACCGGGGAGCTGTTTTTT. Encoded protein: CASSYRRDTGELFF.

To note about this clone: The junction does not match germline at one end; this may be a read error. V usage is TRBV28 and J usage is TRBJ1-4; TRBD1 is a possible D gene (5 bases). The germline V gene has CDR1 MDHEN and CDR2 SYDVKM. CDR3 length: 11 amino acids. The CDR3 protein is CASSHPGPRYF. In DNA form, the CDR3 reads TGTGCCAGCAGTCACCCGGGACCGCGGTACTTT.

The gene calls are TRBV28 and TRBJ2-4; no definite D call. Germline V gene lookup returns CDR1 MDHEN and CDR2 SYDVKM. The CDR3 runs to 17 residues. The V end was cut by 5 bases, the J end by 2 bases, with 19 bases between. CDR3 nucleotides: TGTGCCAGCAGTCCCCCCCCAGTATCCCTGACCAAAAACATTCAGTACTTC. It yields the protein CASSPPPVSLTKNIQYF.

A single count supports this clone. This sequence joins TRBV5-1 and TRBJ1-1, with TRBD1 matching over 7 bases. Germline V lookup: CDR1 SGHRS, CDR2 YFSETQ. The CDR3 consists of 15 residues. The trim removed 4 bases at V and 0 bases at J, leaving 6 bases unmatched. The CDR3 DNA reads as TGCGCCAGCAGCAGGGGACAGATCATGAACACTGAAGCTTTCTTT. It encodes CASSRGQIMNTEAFF.

J is TRBJ2-3 and V is TRBV3-1 (or the pseudogene TRBV3-2); D is uncertain. This CDR3 comprises 16 residues. Germline loops: CDR1 LGHDT, CDR2 YNNKEL (reference sequence). V was cut by 6 bases and J by 1 base, with 17 bases left in between. The CDR3 nucleotides read TGTGCCAGCAGTCTTATGACTGCACCGGGCACAGATACGCAGTATTTT. Its protein is CASSLMTAPGTDTQYF.

V gene TRBV12-3 or TRBV12-4 combines with J gene TRBJ2-1; D not resolved. This CDR3 spans 13 amino acids. V was trimmed by 5 bases and J by 8 bases, leaving 13 bases between them. The CDR3 sequence is CASSRGSHDEQFF. In nucleotides, the CDR3 is TGTGCCAGCAGTAGAGGTAGTCACGATGAGCAGTTCTTC.

The chain combines TRBV7-9 with TRBJ1-2; 11 bases match TRBD1. V was clipped by 5 bases and J by 4 bases; unmatched bases: 6. The CDR3 loop spans 15 amino acids. Germline V CDR1 and CDR2: SEHNR, FQNEAQ (reference sequence). The CDR3: CASSPGQGASYGYTF. The CDR3 DNA reads TGTGCCAGCAGCCCTGGACAGGGGGCGAGCTATGGCTACACCTTC. The full variable domain, its missing parts supplied by reference TRBV7-9 and TRBJ1-2, is DTGVSQNPRHKITKRGQNVTFRCDPISEHNRLYWYRQTLGQGPEFLTYFQNEAQLEKSRLLSDRFSAERPKGSFSTLEIQRTEQGDSAMYLCASSPGQGASYGYTFGSGTRLTVV.

The chain links TRBV5-4 to TRBJ1-2, with D perhaps TRBD1 (6 bases). CDR3 size: 16 residues. Germline assignment: CDR1 SGHNT and CDR2 YYREEE (reference sequence). V lost 1 base to trimming and J lost 0 bases, with 13 bases between them. The CDR3 is CASSLPLSGANYGYTF. The CDR3 DNA sequence: TGTGCCAGCAGCTTGCCTCTTTCAGGGGCTAACTATGGCTACACCTTC.

The chain joins TRBV6-5 to TRBJ2-7; unclear D gene. CDR3 length equals 12 residues. V was clipped by 7 bases and J by 6 bases, with 13 bases between them. Germline V gene lookup returns CDR1 MNHEY and CDR2 SVGAGI. The CDR3 sequence is CASTGGTSEQYF. In DNA form, the CDR3 reads TGTGCCAGCACGGGTGGAACGTCCGAGCAGTACTTC.

The chain couples TRBV2 to TRBJ2-5, with D perhaps matching TRBD1 (6 bases). Germline lookup yields CDR1 SNHLY and CDR2 FYNNEI. The CDR3 runs 13 residues. V lost 11 bases and J lost 4, with 17 bases in between. CDR3 in DNA: TGTGCCGGCGCCAGGGGCCCACTAGAGACCCAGTACTTC. Translating it yields CAGARGPLETQYF.

V and J are TRBV5-1 and TRBJ1-6; D remains unclear. The V and J ends lost 4 bases and 9 bases respectively, with 14 bases between them. Germline values: CDR1 SGHRS, CDR2 YFSETQ. This CDR3 comprises 14 residues. CDR3 in DNA: TGCGCCAGCAGCCAAGGGTCGGAAGGTTCACCCCTCCACTTT. It is translated as CASSQGSEGSPLHF.

The chain links TRBV6-5 to TRBJ1-5; TRBD1 is a possible D gene (5 bases). CDR1 is MNHEY, CDR2 SVGAGI, per germline. V shed 6 bases and J shed 9 bases, with 21 bases lying between them. The CDR3 is 15 amino acids. CDR3 sequence: CASRGPSSDVPPQHF. Here the CDR3 DNA reads TGTGCCAGCAGGGGGCCCTCCTCGGACGTCCCGCCCCAGCATTTT.

This clone has more than one count but fewer than ten. V usage is TRBV7-3 and J usage is TRBJ1-5; possibly TRBD1 for D (6 bases). V was pared by 5 bases and J by 3 bases, with 20 bases between. CDR3 length: 17 amino acids. CDR1 is SGHTA and CDR2 is FQGTGA in the germline V gene. The CDR3 loop reads CASSPKRQGRLNQPQHF. CDR3 DNA sequence: TGTGCCAGCAGCCCGAAGAGGCAGGGGCGGCTCAATCAGCCCCAGCATTTT.

The J gene is TRBJ1-2, the V gene TRBV7-9, with a tentative D call TRBD1 (5 bases). The CDR3 is made up of 13 amino acids. The V gene's germline CDR1 is SEHNR and CDR2 FQNEAQ (reference sequence). The V and J ends lost 4 bases and 3 bases respectively, with 9 bases between them. In DNA form, the CDR3 reads TGTGCCAGCAGCTCCCGGGACGACTATGGCTACACCTTC. It yields the protein CASSSRDDYGYTF. The whole variable domain, remainder taken from reference TRBV7-9 and TRBJ1-2, is DTGVSQNPRHKITKRGQNVTFRCDPISEHNRLYWYRQTLGQGPEFLTYFQNEAQLEKSRLLSDRFSAERPKGSFSTLEIQRTEQGDSAMYLCASSSRDDYGYTFGSGTRLTVV.

The sample holds one count of this clone. The V gene is TRBV19, the J gene TRBJ2-7; D might be TRBD1 (5 bases). The CDR3 length is 16 residues. V dropped 3 bases and J dropped 0 bases, with 15 bases sitting between them. CDR1 LNHDA and CDR2 SQIVND come from the germline V gene (reference sequence). The CDR3 spells CASSIRGQLYSYEQYF. CDR3 in DNA: TGTGCCAGTAGTATCCGAGGACAACTATACTCCTACGAGCAGTACTTC.

This clone showed up just a few times. The rearrangement uses TRBV5-1 and TRBJ1-1; 7 bases line up with TRBD1. Trimming cost V 3 bases and J 1 base; bases outside gene matches: 12. Germline loops: CDR1 SGHRS, CDR2 YFSETQ. CDR3 length: 17 amino acids. The CDR3 here is CASSSRDSSSRNTEAFF. The CDR3 bases are TGCGCCAGCAGCTCCCGGGACAGCTCTTCCCGGAACACTGAAGCTTTCTTT.

This chain links TRBV15 with TRBJ1-4; D is perhaps TRBD1 (5 bases). Germline CDR1 is LNHNV and CDR2 is YYDKDF (reference sequence). V was clipped by 4 bases and J by 7 bases, with 10 bases between them. CDR3 size: 13 residues. CDR3 sequence reads: CATSNTGGEKLFF. CDR3 in DNA: TGTGCCACCAGCAACACAGGAGGTGAAAAACTGTTTTTT.

This clone was detected once. The V and J genes are TRBV9 and TRBJ1-3; D is ambiguous. CDR1 is SGDLS and CDR2 is YYNGEE in the germline V gene. V gave up 0 bases and J gave up 0 bases, with 13 bases separating them. The CDR3 extends over 17 amino acids. This chain's CDR3 is CASSVDTTPFSGNTIYF. CDR3 bases: TGTGCCAGCAGCGTAGATACCACGCCATTCTCTGGAAACACCATATATTTT.